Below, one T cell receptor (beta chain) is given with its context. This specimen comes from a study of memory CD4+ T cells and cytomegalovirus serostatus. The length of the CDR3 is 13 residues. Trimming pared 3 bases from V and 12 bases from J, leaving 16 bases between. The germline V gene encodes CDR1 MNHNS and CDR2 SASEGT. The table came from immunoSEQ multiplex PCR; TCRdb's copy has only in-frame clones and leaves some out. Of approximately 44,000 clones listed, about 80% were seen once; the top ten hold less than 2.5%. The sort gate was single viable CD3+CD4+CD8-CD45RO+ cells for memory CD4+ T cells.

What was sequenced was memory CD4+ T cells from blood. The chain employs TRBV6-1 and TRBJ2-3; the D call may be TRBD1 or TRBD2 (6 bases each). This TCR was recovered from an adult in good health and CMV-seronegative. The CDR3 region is CASSDPKRGTQYF. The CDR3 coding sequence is TGTGCCAGCAGTGACCCCAAAAGGGGGACTCAGTATTTT.